This TCR beta chain originates from a study of blood T cell repertoires in COVID-19. Profiled with immunoSEQ multiplex PCR; TCRdb holds only in-frame clones, not every one. The table includes some 200,000 clones, approximately 90% detected once. Germline V gene data show CDR1 as SEHNR and CDR2 as FQNEAQ (reference sequence). The CDR3 covers 17 residues. V dropped 5 bases and J dropped 0; count of bases not matched to a gene: 6. This receptor was taken from a man aged 35 to 55 with active or convalescent COVID-19. The chain employs TRBV7-9 and TRBJ2-3; 12 bases match TRBD1. What was sequenced was peripheral blood. The CDR3 DNA is TGTGCCAGCAGCCCCGGGACAGGGGGCGGTAGCACAGATACGCAGTATTTT. Protein product: CASSPGTGGGSTDTQYF.